Listed below are T cell receptor beta chains from one sample, sequenced in a study of shared clonotypes between healthy human individuals. Generated by immunoSEQ multiplex PCR, the TCRdb table keeps only in-frame clones and is missing some. The repertoire holds approximately 2.3 million clones, with roughly 93% as singletons. Sequencing was carried out using naive CD4+ T cells from PBMCs. These receptors were collected from a young man in good health. Some clones in this sample may be carry-over from other donors' samples. Each CDR3 is given with its conserved first and last residue. Each record gives: V gene, clone size, CDR3 length, D gene, J gene, CDR3 protein, CDR3 DNA. The D gene is left open where the match is weak. Expanded clones are given a class, and other clones once, few, many or no size at all.

V gene: TRBV4-3; clone size: NA; CDR3 length: 17; D gene: NA; J gene: TRBJ2-1; CDR3 protein: CASSQGAGTSSYNEQFF; CDR3 DNA: TGCGCCAGCAGCCAAGGTGCGGGAACAAGCTCCTACAATGAGCAGTTCTTC
V gene: TRBV29-1; clone size: NA; CDR3 length: 18; D gene: TRBD2; J gene: TRBJ2-1; CDR3 protein: CSARVLAEGLELYNEQFF; CDR3 DNA: TGCAGCGCTCGGGTCCTAGCGGAAGGCCTCGAACTTTACAATGAGCAGTTCTTC
V gene: TRBV7-6; clone size: NA; CDR3 length: 11; D gene: NA; J gene: TRBJ2-1; CDR3 protein: CASSAYNEQFF; CDR3 DNA: TGTGCCAGCAGCGCATACAATGAGCAGTTCTTC
V gene: TRBV5-1; clone size: NA; CDR3 length: 15; D gene: TRBD1; J gene: TRBJ1-3; CDR3 protein: CASSLGTGAGNTIYF; CDR3 DNA: TGCGCCAGCAGCCTAGGGACAGGAGCTGGAAACACCATATATTTT
V gene: TRBV5-8; clone size: NA; CDR3 length: 14; D gene: TRBD2; J gene: TRBJ2-7; CDR3 protein: CASKLLAGGDEQYF; CDR3 DNA: TGTGCCAGCAAGCTTCTCGCGGGAGGCGACGAGCAGTACTTC
V gene: TRBV5-1; clone size: NA; CDR3 length: 16; D gene: TRBD2; J gene: TRBJ2-2; CDR3 protein: CASRYRLAGNTGELFF; CDR3 DNA: TGCGCCAGCAGATATAGACTAGCGGGAAACACCGGGGAGCTGTTTTTT
V gene: TRBV5-1; clone size: NA; CDR3 length: 14; D gene: NA; J gene: TRBJ2-1; CDR3 protein: CASSGDSSYNEQFF; CDR3 DNA: TGCGCCAGTTCAGGGGATAGCTCCTACAATGAGCAGTTCTTC
V gene: TRBV5-1; clone size: once; CDR3 length: 12; D gene: TRBD1; J gene: TRBJ1-2; CDR3 protein: CASGDTGGAGAF; CDR3 DNA: TGCGCCAGCGGAGATACAGGGGGAGCGGGCGCCTTC
V gene: TRBV19; clone size: NA; CDR3 length: 13; D gene: NA; J gene: TRBJ2-1; CDR3 protein: CASTKGTMNEQFF; CDR3 DNA: TGTGCCAGTACCAAGGGGACGATGAATGAGCAGTTCTTC
V gene: TRBV5-4; clone size: few; CDR3 length: 14; D gene: NA; J gene: TRBJ1-2; CDR3 protein: CASSLAEVGGGYTF; CDR3 DNA: TGTGCCAGCAGCTTGGCGGAGGTGGGCGGTGGCTACACCTTC
V gene: TRBV6-1; clone size: NA; CDR3 length: 15; D gene: NA; J gene: TRBJ2-6; CDR3 protein: CASSEFHSGANVLTF; CDR3 DNA: TGTGCCAGCAGTGAGTTTCACTCTGGGGCCAACGTCCTGACTTTC
V gene: TRBV5-1; clone size: NA; CDR3 length: 15; D gene: NA; J gene: TRBJ2-2; CDR3 protein: CASSWSGTMGVELFF; CDR3 DNA: TGCGCCAGCAGCTGGTCCGGGACAATGGGAGTGGAGCTGTTTTTT
V gene: TRBV7-2; clone size: NA; CDR3 length: 11; D gene: NA; J gene: TRBJ2-7; CDR3 protein: CASSLLYEQYF; CDR3 DNA: TGTGCCAGCAGCTTATTGTACGAGCAGTACTTC
V gene: TRBV5-1; clone size: NA; CDR3 length: 15; D gene: TRBD2; J gene: TRBJ2-5; CDR3 protein: CASSLGLAGVETQYF; CDR3 DNA: TGCGCCAGCAGCCTCGGACTAGCGGGAGTGGAGACCCAGTACTTC
V gene: TRBV29-1; clone size: NA; CDR3 length: 11; D gene: NA; J gene: TRBJ2-7; CDR3 protein: CSVHTNREQYF; CDR3 DNA: TGCAGCGTCCATACCAATCGGGAGCAGTACTTC
V gene: TRBV28; clone size: NA; CDR3 length: 14; D gene: NA; J gene: TRBJ2-7; CDR3 protein: CASNPSGRYHEQYF; CDR3 DNA: TGTGCCAGCAATCCATCGGGGAGGTATCACGAGCAGTACTTC
V gene: TRBV6-1; clone size: few; CDR3 length: 12; D gene: NA; J gene: TRBJ1-4; CDR3 protein: CASSAWNEKLFF; CDR3 DNA: TGTGCCAGCAGTGCCTGGAATGAAAAACTGTTTTTT